These T cell receptor beta chains were read from a single sample in a study of blood T cell repertoires in COVID-19. Here immunoSEQ multiplex PCR was the method, and the copy in TCRdb shows in-frame clones only, minus some. The sample shows under 300,000 clones, more than 80% of them seen only once. The sequencing sample was made of peripheral blood. The receptors originated from a human donor in a cohort sampled during active COVID-19. CDR3s include the opening cysteine and the closing phenylalanine or tryptophan. The order of the fields is clone size, V gene, D gene, J gene, CDR3 protein, CDR3 DNA. A D gene is named only where the DNA matches it firmly. Part of the rows lack a size; the others show once, few, many or a class for expanded clones.

size: -; V: TRBV3-1/TRBV3-2; D: -; J: TRBJ2-1; CDR3: CASSQESGDVNNEQFF; DNA: TGTGCCAGCAGCCAAGAATCAGGGGATGTTAACAATGAGCAGTTCTTC
size: -; V: TRBV29-1; D: -; J: TRBJ1-2; CDR3: CSRGDYPNYGCTF; DNA: -
size: -; V: TRBV20-1; D: -; J: TRBJ1-1; CDR3: CSASVQGSGTEAFF; DNA: TGCAGTGCTAGTGTCCAGGGTAGCGGCACTGAAGCTTTCTTT
size: medium-sized; V: TRBV5-1; D: TRBD1; J: TRBJ1-2; CDR3: CASSLEGQGALGYTF; DNA: TGCGCCAGCAGCTTGGAAGGACAGGGGGCTCTGGGCTACACCTTC
size: -; V: TRBV25-1; D: -; J: TRBJ2-4; CDR3: CASSRSGEAKNIQYF; DNA: TGTGCCAGCTCCCGCTCGGGGGAGGCCAAAAACATTCAGTACTTC
size: -; V: TRBV18; D: -; J: TRBJ2-5; CDR3: CASSPGEGTLQETQYF; DNA: TGTGCCAGCTCACCAGGCGAAGGGACTCTCCAAGAGACCCAGTACTTC
size: -; V: TRBV7-8; D: TRBD1; J: TRBJ1-2; CDR3: CASSLQTGSGYTF; DNA: TGTGCCAGCAGCCTCCAGACAGGGAGCGGCTACACCTTC
size: -; V: TRBV29-1; D: -; J: TRBJ2-7; CDR3: CSVGHLYEQYF; DNA: TGCAGCGTTGGACACCTATACGAGCAGTACTTC
size: -; V: TRBV29-1; D: -; J: TRBJ2-1; CDR3: CSVMMTNREHEQFF; DNA: TGCAGCGTTATGATGACTAATCGGGAGCATGAGCAGTTCTTC
size: once; V: TRBV9; D: TRBD2; J: TRBJ2-5; CDR3: CASSVVASGGTETQYF; DNA: TGTGCCAGCAGCGTAGTGGCTAGCGGGGGGACTGAGACCCAGTACTTC
size: -; V: TRBV10-3; D: TRBD2; J: TRBJ2-1; CDR3: CAISEQSGSNGEQFF; DNA: TGTGCCATCAGTGAGCAGAGCGGGAGTAATGGTGAGCAGTTCTTC
size: -; V: TRBV18; D: TRBD1; J: TRBJ2-3; CDR3: CASSPLGLQGADTQYF; DNA: TGTGCCAGCTCACCACTCGGCCTGCAGGGGGCAGATACGCAGTATTTT
size: -; V: TRBV2; D: -; J: TRBJ2-7; CDR3: CASSEPGGQNLYEQYF; DNA: TGTGCCAGCAGTGAACCCGGGGGACAGAACCTCTACGAGCAGTACTTC
size: -; V: TRBV12-3/TRBV12-4; D: -; J: TRBJ1-5; CDR3: CASSSGQPQHF; DNA: TGTGCCAGCAGTTCAGGGCAGCCCCAGCATTTT
size: -; V: TRBV7-2; D: TRBD1; J: TRBJ1-2; CDR3: CASSPGPGGHGYTF; DNA: TGTGCCAGCAGCCCGGGGCCAGGGGGTCATGGCTACACCTTC
size: many; V: TRBV28; D: TRBD1; J: TRBJ2-2; CDR3: CATYGQGRTGELFF; DNA: TGTGCCACCTATGGACAGGGCCGCACCGGGGAGCTGTTTTTT
size: -; V: TRBV19; D: -; J: TRBJ2-3; CDR3: CASSTSQGRERHTQYF; DNA: TGTGCCAGTAGTACGTCCCAGGGGCGGGAGCGGCATACGCAGTATTTT
size: -; V: TRBV19; D: -; J: TRBJ1-5; CDR3: CASSIGQINQPQHF; DNA: TGTGCCAGTAGTATAGGACAGATCAATCAGCCCCAGCATTTT
size: -; V: TRBV18; D: TRBD2; J: TRBJ2-3; CDR3: CASSPLRAGDTTDTQYF; DNA: TGTGCCAGCTCACCACTAAGGGCGGGAGATACCACAGATACGCAGTATTTT
size: once; V: TRBV20-1; D: -; J: TRBJ2-3; CDR3: CSALRGDTQYF; DNA: TGCAGTGCTTTAAGGGGAGATACGCAGTATTTT
size: -; V: TRBV7-2; D: TRBD2; J: TRBJ2-2; CDR3: CASSFGTGGTGELFF; DNA: TGTGCCAGCAGCTTCGGAACGGGGGGGACCGGGGAGCTGTTTTTT
size: -; V: TRBV30; D: -; J: TRBJ1-5; CDR3: CAWSEGHHQPQHF; DNA: TGTGCCTGGAGTGAGGGACATCATCAGCCCCAGCATTTT
size: -; V: TRBV14; D: TRBD2; J: TRBJ2-1; CDR3: CASSQRYSGAGYNEQFF; DNA: TGTGCCAGCAGCCAACGATATAGCGGGGCCGGCTACAATGAGCAGTTCTTC
size: -; V: TRBV30; D: TRBD1; J: TRBJ1-1; CDR3: CAWSRTGTNTEAFF; DNA: TGTGCCTGGAGTAGGACAGGGACGAACACTGAAGCTTTCTTT
size: few; V: TRBV7-9; D: TRBD1; J: TRBJ1-4; CDR3: CASLYTGTGVEKLFF; DNA: TGTGCCAGCTTATATACCGGGACAGGGGTAGAAAAACTGTTTTTT
size: -; V: TRBV24-1; D: -; J: TRBJ2-6; CDR3: CATSQGSGANVLTF; DNA: TGTGCCACCAGTCAGGGGTCCGGGGCCAACGTCCTGACTTTC
size: -; V: TRBV4-1; D: -; J: TRBJ2-5; CDR3: CASSQGPWRGQETQYF; DNA: TGCGCCAGCAGCCAAGGTCCGTGGCGGGGTCAAGAGACCCAGTACTTC
size: -; V: TRBV27; D: TRBD1; J: TRBJ2-2; CDR3: CASRPGQGTGGELFF; DNA: TGTGCCAGCAGACCTGGACAGGGGACGGGCGGGGAGCTGTTTTTT
size: -; V: TRBV25-1; D: TRBD2; J: TRBJ2-3; CDR3: CASSTRTSGQQQYF; DNA: TGTGCCAGCAGTACCCGGACTAGCGGGCAACAGCAGTATTTT
size: -; V: TRBV27; D: -; J: TRBJ1-1; CDR3: CASSLSAGGYTEAFF; DNA: TGTGCCAGCAGTTTATCGGCGGGGGGGTACACTGAAGCTTTCTTT
size: -; V: TRBV6-5; D: -; J: TRBJ1-4; CDR3: CASSQTGANEKLFF; DNA: TGTGCCAGCAGTCAGACAGGTGCTAATGAAAAACTGTTTTTT
size: -; V: TRBV19; D: -; J: TRBJ1-2; CDR3: CASSTVYPANYGYTF; DNA: TGTGCCAGTAGTACAGTTTACCCAGCTAACTATGGCTACACCTTC
size: -; V: TRBV6-5; D: -; J: TRBJ1-5; CDR3: CASSTGSNQPQHF; DNA: TGTGCCAGCAGCACAGGTAGCAATCAGCCCCAGCATTTT
size: -; V: TRBV10-1; D: -; J: TRBJ2-2; CDR3: CASSESRDMRTGELFF; DNA: TGCGCCAGCAGTGAGAGTAGGGACATGAGGACCGGGGAGCTGTTTTTT
size: -; V: TRBV5-1; D: TRBD2; J: TRBJ2-7; CDR3: CASSPGREREVSLGEQYF; DNA: TGCGCCAGCAGCCCGGGAAGGGAGCGGGAGGTCTCTTTGGGGGAGCAGTACTTC
size: -; V: TRBV7-9; D: TRBD2; J: TRBJ2-1; CDR3: CASSRAGGLKFF; DNA: TGTGCCAGCAGCCGAGCGGGAGGCCTTAAGTTCTTC
size: -; V: TRBV30; D: -; J: TRBJ2-3; CDR3: CAWRQLSTDTQYF; DNA: TGTGCCTGGAGACAGCTAAGCACAGATACGCAGTATTTT
size: once; V: TRBV7-2; D: -; J: TRBJ2-7; CDR3: CASSSSPYEQYF; DNA: TGTGCCAGCAGCTCCTCTCCGTACGAGCAGTACTTC